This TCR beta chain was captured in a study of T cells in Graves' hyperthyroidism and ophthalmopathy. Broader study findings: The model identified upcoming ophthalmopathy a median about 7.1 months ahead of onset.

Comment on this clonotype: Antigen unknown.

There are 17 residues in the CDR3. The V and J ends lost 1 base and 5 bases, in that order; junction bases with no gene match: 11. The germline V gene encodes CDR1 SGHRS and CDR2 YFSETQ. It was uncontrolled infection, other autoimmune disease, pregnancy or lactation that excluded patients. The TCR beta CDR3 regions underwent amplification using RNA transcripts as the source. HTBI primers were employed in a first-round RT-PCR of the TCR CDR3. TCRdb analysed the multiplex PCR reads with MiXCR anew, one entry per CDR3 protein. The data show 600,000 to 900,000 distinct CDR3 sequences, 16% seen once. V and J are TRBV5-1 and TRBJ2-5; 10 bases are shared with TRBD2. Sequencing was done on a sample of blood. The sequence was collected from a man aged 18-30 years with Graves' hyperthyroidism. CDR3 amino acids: CASSLNGIAGGLETQYF. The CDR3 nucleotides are TGCGCCAGCAGCTTGAACGGGATAGCGGGAGGTTTGGAGACCCAGTACTTC.